A single sample is the source of the 8 T cell receptor beta chains below, sequenced in a study of T cells in Graves' hyperthyroidism and ophthalmopathy. RNA transcripts served as the template for amplifying TCR beta CDR3 regions. The TCR CDR3 was amplified in a first-round RT-PCR using the HTBI primer set. TCRdb independently ran MiXCR on the multiplex PCR reads; one entry per CDR3 protein. The sample has around 370,000 distinct CDR3 sequences; approximately 17% are singletons. The specimen was blood. These receptors all stem from a man between 18 and 29 years old with Graves' ophthalmopathy.

The chain uses TRBV6-1 and TRBJ2-1; TRBD2 matches at 14 bases. This CDR3 contains 18 residues. From germline, CDR1 is MNHNS and CDR2 SASEGT. With 6 bases clipped from V and 6 bases from J, the junction kept 13 bases outside the gene matches. CDR3 loop: CASRAGTSGGQVTNEQFF. In nucleotides, the CDR3 is TGTGCCAGCAGGGCTGGGACTAGCGGGGGCCAGGTGACCAATGAGCAGTTCTTC.

This chain links TRBV11-2 with TRBJ1-2; D uncertain. Germline CDR1 SGHAT, CDR2 FQNNGV. V dropped 5 bases and J dropped 0 bases, with 16 bases sitting between them. This CDR3 is 16 amino acids long. The CDR3 nucleotides read TGTGCCAGCAGCCTGGGCTCGGACTCCGCTAACTATGGCTACACCTTC. Translated, it gives CASSLGSDSANYGYTF. Full variable domain (missing parts from reference TRBV11-2 and TRBJ1-2): EAGVAQSPRYKIIEKRQSVAFWCNPISGHATLYWYQQILGQGPKLLIQFQNNGVVDDSQLPKDRFSAERLKGVDSTLKIQPAKLEDSAVYLCASSLGSDSANYGYTFGSGTRLTVV.

This clonotype was picked up many times. The CDR3, as DNA: TGTGCCATCAGCCTGACTGGAGGCACAGATACGCAGTATTTT. This codes for CAISLTGGTDTQYF. V usage is TRBV10-3 and J usage is TRBJ2-3, with no clear D. Trimming stripped 6 bases from V and 1 base from J, with 11 bases between. CDR1 is ENHRY and CDR2 is SYGVKD in the germline V gene. The CDR3 spans 14 residues.

The genes are TRBV5-1 and TRBJ2-6; the match to TRBD1 covers 8 bases. Germline lookup yields CDR1 SGHRS and CDR2 YFSETQ. The CDR3 has 15 residues. The V and J ends lost 6 bases and 4 bases, in that order; junction bases with no gene match: 6. CDR3 protein: CASTQGAGGANVLTF. The DNA of the CDR3 is TGCGCCAGCACCCAGGGGGCTGGGGGGGCCAACGTCCTGACTTTC.

This clonotype was observed a few times. The V call is TRBV12-3 or TRBV12-4, the J call TRBJ2-1, with 7 nucleotides matching TRBD2. Trimming removed 3 bases from V and 6 bases from J; junction bases left unmatched: 5. The CDR3 is 14 residues long. The CDR3 protein is CASSFEVAGNEQFF. CDR3 sequence (DNA): TGTGCCAGCAGTTTCGAGGTAGCGGGCAATGAGCAGTTCTTC.

Many counts were recorded for this clonotype. The rearrangement joins TRBV20-1 to TRBJ1-1; perhaps TRBD1 as D (5 bases). V lost 6 bases and J 6 bases, leaving 11 bases between the germline ends. From germline, CDR1 is DFQATT and CDR2 SNEGSKA (reference sequence). The CDR3 runs to 11 residues. The CDR3 DNA follows: TGCAGTGCGCCTGACAGCCCTGAAGCTTTCTTT. Translation: CSAPDSPEAFF.

This clonotype was detected many times. The V call is TRBV20-1, the J call TRBJ1-2; D is undetermined. The CDR3 sequence is 12 residues long. The V end was cut by 3 bases, the J end by 1 base, with 6 bases between. The V gene's germline CDR1 is DFQATT and CDR2 SNEGSKA (reference sequence). For the CDR3, the DNA is TGCAGTGCTAGCGAGGGTAACTATGGCTACACCTTC. Its translation is CSASEGNYGYTF.

The chain employs TRBV19 and TRBJ2-1, with 9 positions matching TRBD1. The length of the CDR3 is 14 residues. The V and J ends lost 7 bases and 5 bases, in that order; junction bases with no gene match: 6. Looked up from germline, CDR1 is LNHDA and CDR2 is SQIVND (reference sequence). CDR3 DNA: TGTGCCAGTACCCCGGGACAGGGAGACAATGAGCAGTTCTTC. This gives the protein CASTPGQGDNEQFF.